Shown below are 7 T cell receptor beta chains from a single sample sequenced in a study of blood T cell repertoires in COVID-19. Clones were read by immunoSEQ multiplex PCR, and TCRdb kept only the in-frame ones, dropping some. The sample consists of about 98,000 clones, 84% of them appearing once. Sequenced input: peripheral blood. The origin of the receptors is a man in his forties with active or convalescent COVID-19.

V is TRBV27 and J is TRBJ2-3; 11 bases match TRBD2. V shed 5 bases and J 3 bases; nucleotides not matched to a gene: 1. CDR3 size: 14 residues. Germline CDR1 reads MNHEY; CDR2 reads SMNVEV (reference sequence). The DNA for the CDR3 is TGTGCCAGCAGTAGACTAGCGGGGACAGATACGCAGTATTTT. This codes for CASSRLAGTDTQYF.

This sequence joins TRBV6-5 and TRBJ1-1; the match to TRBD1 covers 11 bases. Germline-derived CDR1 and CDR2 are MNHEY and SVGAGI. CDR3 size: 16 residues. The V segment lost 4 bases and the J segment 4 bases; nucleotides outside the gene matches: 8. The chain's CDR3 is CASSLTGTGGGTEAFF. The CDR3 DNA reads TGTGCCAGCAGTTTGACCGGGACAGGGGGAGGCACTGAAGCTTTCTTT.

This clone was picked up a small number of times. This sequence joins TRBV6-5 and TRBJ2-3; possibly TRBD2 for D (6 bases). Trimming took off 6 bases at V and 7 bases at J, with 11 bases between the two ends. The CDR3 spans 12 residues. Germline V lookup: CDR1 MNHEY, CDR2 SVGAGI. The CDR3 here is CASRGGTYTQYF. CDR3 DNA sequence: TGTGCCAGCAGGGGCGGGACTTATACGCAGTATTTT.

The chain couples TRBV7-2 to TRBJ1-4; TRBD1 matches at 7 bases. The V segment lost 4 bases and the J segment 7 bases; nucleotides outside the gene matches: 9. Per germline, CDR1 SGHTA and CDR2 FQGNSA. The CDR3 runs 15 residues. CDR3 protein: CASSYYPGGGEKLFF. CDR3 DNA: TGTGCCAGCAGCTATTACCCAGGGGGAGGTGAAAAACTGTTTTTT.

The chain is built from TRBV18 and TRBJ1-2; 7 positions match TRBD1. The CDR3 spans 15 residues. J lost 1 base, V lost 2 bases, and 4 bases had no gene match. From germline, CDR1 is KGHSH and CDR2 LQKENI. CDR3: CASSPGQDSNYGYTF. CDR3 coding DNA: TGTGCCAGCTCACCAGGACAGGATAGTAACTATGGCTACACCTTC.

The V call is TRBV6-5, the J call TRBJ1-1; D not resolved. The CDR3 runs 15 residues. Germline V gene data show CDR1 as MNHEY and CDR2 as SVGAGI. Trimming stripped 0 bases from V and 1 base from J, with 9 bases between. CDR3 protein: CASSYSVGGNTEAFF. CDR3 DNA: TGTGCCAGCAGTTACTCGGTCGGAGGGAACACTGAAGCTTTCTTT.

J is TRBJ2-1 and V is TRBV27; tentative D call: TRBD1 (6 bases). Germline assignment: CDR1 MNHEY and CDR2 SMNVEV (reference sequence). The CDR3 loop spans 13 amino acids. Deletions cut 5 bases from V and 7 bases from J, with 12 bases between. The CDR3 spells CASSKRQVNEQFF. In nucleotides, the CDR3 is TGTGCCAGCAGTAAAAGACAGGTGAATGAGCAGTTCTTC.